The T cell receptor (beta chain) under discussion was sequenced for a study of shared clonotypes between healthy human individuals. The repertoire was sequenced with immunoSEQ multiplex PCR; TCRdb's copy has only in-frame clones and lacks some. The repertoire has fewer than 600,000 clones, around three quarters of them found once; the top ten carry about 11%. Material: PBMCs. The sequence came from a middle-aged woman in good health. Some clones in this sample may be carry-over from other donors' samples.

Here the CDR3 reads CASSLDLIYEQYF. The CDR3 nucleotides read TGTGCCAGCAGCCTGGACTTGATCTACGAGCAGTACTTC. V gene TRBV5-4 combines with J gene TRBJ2-7; D is possibly TRBD2 (5 bases). The CDR3 has 13 residues. Germline V lookup: CDR1 SGHNT, CDR2 YYREEE (reference sequence). V lost 4 bases, J lost 3 bases, and 11 bases lay in between.